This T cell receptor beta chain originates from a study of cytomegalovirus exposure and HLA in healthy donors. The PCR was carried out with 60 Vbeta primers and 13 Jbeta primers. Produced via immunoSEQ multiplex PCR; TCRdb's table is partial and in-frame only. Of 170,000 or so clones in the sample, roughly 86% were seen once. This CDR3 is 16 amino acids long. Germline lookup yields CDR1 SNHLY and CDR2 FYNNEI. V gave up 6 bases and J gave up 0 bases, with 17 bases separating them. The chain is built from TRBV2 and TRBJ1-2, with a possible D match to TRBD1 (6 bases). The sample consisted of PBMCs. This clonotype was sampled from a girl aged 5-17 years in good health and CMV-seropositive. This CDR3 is CASRRGIGAPNYGYTF. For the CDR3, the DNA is TGTGCCAGCAGGAGGGGGATCGGGGCTCCTAACTATGGCTACACCTTC.